The 32 T cell receptor beta chains below were found in one sample sequenced in a study of OX40 agonist ivuxolimab in advanced cancers. Profiling relied on immunoSEQ multiplex PCR, and the TCRdb table lists in-frame clones only, not all of them. The sample yields more than 45,000 clones, 70% to 90% seen once. Sequenced material: CD4+ or CD8+ T cells sorted from blood, taken in a trial of the OX40 agonist ivuxolimab. The source is an adult with an advanced solid tumor such as melanoma, head and neck, liver or kidney cancer.

This clone has a single count. The chain employs TRBV19 and TRBJ2-1, with 9 bases that match TRBD2. CDR1 and CDR2 from the germline V gene are LNHDA and SQIVND (reference sequence). Germline trimming cut 8 bases from V and 4 bases from J; bases unmatched to any gene: 15. The CDR3 is made up of 17 amino acids. The CDR3 DNA sequence: TGTGCCAGTTGGAGCGGGGGGAGAACGCCCGCTTACAATGAGCAGTTCTTC. As protein: CASWSGGRTPAYNEQFF.

The chain uses TRBV29-1 and TRBJ1-1, with a weak D call TRBD1 (5 bases). This CDR3 is built from 12 residues. Germline V gene lookup returns CDR1 SQVTM and CDR2 ANQGSEA. Trimming removed 3 bases at V and 4 bases at J, with 9 bases between. CDR3 bases: TGCAGCGTTGATAAGGGGAGCACTGAAGCTTTCTTT. It yields the protein CSVDKGSTEAFF.

This chain connects TRBV2 to TRBJ2-4, with 12 bases identical to TRBD2. V lost 4 bases and J lost 2; bases outside the gene matches: 21. Germline V gives CDR1 SNHLY, CDR2 FYNNEI. CDR3 size: 22 residues. CDR3 DNA: TGTGCCAGCAGTGGCCGGGACAGGGGTCTAGCGGGGGGGTTGGTACCCAAAAACATTCAGTACTTC. Translating gives CASSGRDRGLAGGLVPKNIQYF.

The genes are TRBV5-5 and TRBJ2-7, with TRBD1 identical over 7 bases. The CDR3 has 15 residues. From germline, CDR1 is SGHKS and CDR2 YYEKEE (reference sequence). The V gene end was trimmed by 0 bases and the J gene end by 2 bases; junction bases not matched to a gene: 5. The CDR3 spells CASSLGDSRPYEQYF. Written as DNA, the CDR3 is TGTGCCAGCAGCTTGGGGGACAGTAGACCCTACGAGCAGTACTTC. Supplemented by reference TRBV5-5 and TRBJ2-7, the full variable domain reads DAGVTQSPTHLIKTRGQQVTLRCSPISGHKSVSWYQQVLGQGPQFIFQYYEKEERGRGNFPDRFSARQFPNYSSELNVNALLLGDSALYLCASSLGDSRPYEQYFGPGTRLTVT.

This chain links TRBV12-5 with TRBJ2-3; tentatively, D is TRBD1 (5 bases). This CDR3 region has 18 residues. The V gene's germline CDR1 is LGHNT and CDR2 FRNRAP. V was cut by 6 bases and J by 0 bases, with 22 bases left in between. In DNA, the CDR3 is TGTGCTAGTGGGCCCCAACGACAGACCCTTTATAGCACAGATACGCAGTATTTT. It is translated as CASGPQRQTLYSTDTQYF.

This clone has only one observation. J is TRBJ2-5 and V is TRBV9; TRBD2 might be the D (6 bases). V lost 4 bases to trimming and J lost 1 base, with 14 bases between them. Germline CDR1 is SGDLS and CDR2 is YYNGEE. There are 15 residues in the CDR3. The CDR3 DNA is TGTGCCAGCAGCCGCCGTAGGGACTCCCAAGAGACCCAGTACTTC. This codes for CASSRRRDSQETQYF.

This chain links TRBV6-1 with TRBJ1-1, with D perhaps matching TRBD1 (6 bases). The V and J ends lost 3 bases and 0 bases respectively, with 11 bases between them. The germline V gene has CDR1 MNHNS and CDR2 SASEGT. The CDR3 consists of 15 residues. The DNA for the CDR3 is TGTGCCAGCAGTGACAGGGGCGAGATGAACACTGAAGCTTTCTTT. It codes for CASSDRGEMNTEAFF.

The chain recombines TRBV2 with TRBJ2-5, with TRBD1 matching 7 bases. The DNA end is more similar to TRBJ2-7, so the J call may be wrong. CDR1 is SNHLY, CDR2 FYNNEI, per germline. This CDR3 spans 15 amino acids. The CDR3 loop reads CASSESLTGTYEQYF. In nucleotides, the CDR3 is TGTGCCAGCAGTGAGAGCCTGACAGGGACCTACGAGCAGTACTTC.

The chain uses TRBV9 and TRBJ2-5; D gene ambiguous. V dropped 0 bases and J dropped 5 bases, with 11 bases sitting between them. The CDR3 has 14 residues. CDR1 and CDR2 from the germline V gene are SGDLS and YYNGEE. The CDR3 DNA follows: TGTGCCAGCAGCGTAGGCCCTTTAGGGGAGACCCAGTACTTC. Its translation: CASSVGPLGETQYF.

The gene calls are TRBV28 and TRBJ2-2; perhaps TRBD1 as D (6 bases). Germline V lookup: CDR1 MDHEN, CDR2 SYDVKM. The CDR3 has 15 residues. V was cut by 6 bases and J by 6 bases, with 17 bases left in between. CDR3 protein: CASSQTDAGAGELFF. CDR3 bases: TGTGCCAGCAGCCAAACGGACGCAGGGGCCGGGGAGCTGTTTTTT.

The V gene is TRBV6-6, the J gene TRBJ1-3, with D unresolved. The CDR3 sequence is 15 residues long. Trimming took 6 bases from V and 4 from J, leaving 16 bases between them. Germline loops: CDR1 MNHNY, CDR2 SVGAGI (reference sequence). Written as DNA, the CDR3 is TGTGCCAGCAGCGAGGCGCGGGGTTACGGAAACACCATATATTTT. This codes for CASSEARGYGNTIYF.

The rearrangement uses TRBV28 and TRBJ2-2, with 7 nucleotides matching TRBD1. The CDR3 is 15 residues long. The germline V gene encodes CDR1 MDHEN and CDR2 SYDVKM. After removal of 5 bases from V and 4 bases from J, the junction contained 7 bases not matched to a gene. CDR3 DNA sequence: TGTGCCAGCAGTGGAAACAGGGGATCCACCGGGGAGCTGTTTTTT. Protein product: CASSGNRGSTGELFF.

The J gene is TRBJ1-2, the V gene TRBV6-5; the D gene is possibly TRBD1 (5 bases). This CDR3 region has 12 residues. Germline V CDR1 and CDR2: MNHEY, SVGAGI. Trimming took 2 bases from V and 8 from J, leaving 9 bases between them. The CDR3 loop reads CASSYVQGGYTF. CDR3 DNA sequence: TGTGCCAGCAGTTACGTCCAGGGAGGCTACACCTTC.

V usage is TRBV11-2 and J usage is TRBJ1-2; D might be TRBD1 (6 bases). This CDR3 is 14 amino acids long. CDR1 and CDR2 from the germline V gene are SGHAT and FQNNGV. V lost 3 bases and J lost 4, with 12 bases in between. The CDR3 sequence: CASSFHGRGYGYTF. CDR3 DNA: TGTGCCAGCAGCTTTCATGGCAGGGGCTATGGCTACACCTTC.

The CDR3 loop reads CASSRQNEAFF. DNA of the CDR3: TGTGCCAGCAGTCGACAGAATGAAGCTTTCTTT. This chain connects TRBV6-5 to TRBJ1-1; D possibly corresponds to TRBD1 (5 bases). The CDR3 extends over 11 amino acids. The V and J ends lost 5 bases and 7 bases respectively, with 8 bases between them. Germline V gene data show CDR1 as MNHEY and CDR2 as SVGAGI.

The genes are TRBV11-3 and TRBJ2-1, with D perhaps matching TRBD2 (6 bases). Trimming removed 5 bases from V and 0 bases from J, with 8 bases in between. CDR1 and CDR2 from the germline V gene are SGHNT and YENEEA. The CDR3 contains 14 residues. This chain's CDR3 is CASSRGSSYNEQFF. CDR3 DNA sequence: TGTGCCAGCAGCCGGGGGAGCTCCTACAATGAGCAGTTCTTC.

The J gene is TRBJ1-1, the V gene TRBV5-1; 7 positions agree with TRBD1. The CDR3 loop spans 16 amino acids. With 4 bases clipped from V and 0 bases from J, the junction kept 9 bases outside the gene matches. Germline V gene lookup returns CDR1 SGHRS and CDR2 YFSETQ. The CDR3 loop is CASSPGGGYMNTEAFF. CDR3 bases: TGCGCCAGCAGCCCTGGAGGGGGCTATATGAACACTGAAGCTTTCTTT.

The table lists this clone with a few counts. CDR3 in amino acids: CASSIDLGGGNEQFF. In DNA form, the CDR3 reads TGTGCCAGTAGTATAGATCTTGGGGGTGGAAATGAGCAGTTCTTC. The chain joins TRBV19 to TRBJ2-1; D possibly matches TRBD1 or TRBD2 (5 bases each). Trimming left V 0 bases short and J 7 bases short, with 13 bases between. The CDR3 runs to 15 residues. CDR1 is LNHDA and CDR2 is SQIVND in the germline V gene (reference sequence).

The chain recombines TRBV29-1 with TRBJ1-2; maybe TRBD1 (5 bases). The CDR3 is made up of 15 amino acids. Deletions cut 4 bases from V and 1 base from J, with 16 bases between. The V gene's germline CDR1 is SQVTM and CDR2 ANQGSEA. The CDR3 protein is CSVAPRTPINYGYTF. The CDR3 coding sequence is TGCAGCGTTGCCCCCAGGACACCTATTAACTATGGCTACACCTTC.

The genes are TRBV29-1 and TRBJ2-1; TRBD2 agrees at 7 bases. Looked up from germline, CDR1 is SQVTM and CDR2 is ANQGSEA. The CDR3 totals 16 residues. The ends lost 3 bases at V and 0 bases at J; junction bases unmatched: 8. The CDR3 bases are TGCAGCGTTGACCCGGCACTAGCGCGCTCCTACAATGAGCAGTTCTTC. Protein: CSVDPALARSYNEQFF.

The chain recombines TRBV19 with TRBJ2-7; 10 positions match TRBD1. Per the germline V gene, CDR1 is LNHDA and CDR2 is SQIVND (reference sequence). V was clipped by 3 bases and J by 3 bases; unmatched bases: 8. CDR3 length equals 16 residues. DNA for the CDR3: TGTGCCAGTAGTATTCGGGGACAGGGGATGGACTACGAGCAGTACTTC. It is translated as CASSIRGQGMDYEQYF.

Only a few counts were recorded for this clone. The chain has TRBV19 and TRBJ2-3; D is unclear. Trimming shortened V by 4 bases and J by 2 bases, and 10 bases separated the two germline ends. The CDR3 length is 14 residues. The V gene's germline CDR1 is LNHDA and CDR2 SQIVND (reference sequence). The CDR3 region has the DNA TGTGCCAGTAGTAATTCTCTGTCCACAGATACGCAGTATTTT. It encodes CASSNSLSTDTQYF. The full variable domain, completed using reference TRBV19 and TRBJ2-3, is DGGITQSPKYLFRKEGQNVTLSCEQNLNHDAMYWYRQDPGQGLRLIYYSQIVNDFQKGDIAEGYSVSREKKESFPLTVTSAQKNPTAFYLCASSNSLSTDTQYFGPGTRLTVL.

This clone was detected once. The chain has TRBV2 and TRBJ2-2; D is perhaps TRBD2 (7 bases). The CDR3 has 14 amino acids. The V end lost 2 bases, the J end lost 7 bases, and 11 bases lay between the germline ends. Per germline, CDR1 SNHLY and CDR2 FYNNEI. DNA of the CDR3: TGTGCCAGCAGTGAACGGGGGGCCGACGGGGAGCTGTTTTTT. Encoded protein: CASSERGADGELFF.

The rearrangement uses TRBV11-2 and TRBJ1-5; D remains unclear. This CDR3 is built from 13 residues. Germline CDR1 SGHAT, CDR2 FQNNGV. V was clipped by 2 bases and J by 5 bases, with 7 bases between them. In DNA, the CDR3 is TGTGCCAGCAGCTTATCTGCAGATCAGCCCCAGCATTTT. Its protein is CASSLSADQPQHF.

This clone was observed a few times. The chain joins TRBV7-9 to TRBJ1-2, with D possibly being TRBD1 (5 bases). The germline gives CDR1 SEHNR, CDR2 FQNEAQ (reference sequence). V lost 5 bases, J lost 8 bases, and 15 bases lay in between. The CDR3 has 13 amino acids. DNA for the CDR3: TGTGCCAGCAGCCTCGGGACGGTGGGAGGCTACACCTTC. It translates to CASSLGTVGGYTF.

The rearrangement links TRBV5-1 to TRBJ2-5; 7 bases match TRBD1. V was pared by 4 bases and J by 4 bases, with 4 bases of the junction left unmatched. CDR1 is SGHRS, CDR2 YFSETQ, per germline. The CDR3 length is 13 residues. As DNA, the CDR3 is TGCGCCAGCAGCATATCAGGGGGAGAGACCCAGTACTTC. Amino acid sequence: CASSISGGETQYF.

The V and J genes are TRBV28 and TRBJ2-1; 9 bases line up with TRBD2. CDR3 length: 14 residues. V was pared by 7 bases and J by 9 bases, with 10 bases of the junction left unmatched. Germline lookup yields CDR1 MDHEN and CDR2 SYDVKM. As DNA, the CDR3 is TGTGCCAGCAACCCGCCGGGACTAGCTTTTGAGCAGTTCTTC. As protein: CASNPPGLAFEQFF.

The rearrangement uses TRBV19 and TRBJ2-3, with 8 bases fitting TRBD2. The V segment lost 5 bases and the J segment 2 bases; nucleotides outside the gene matches: 9. This CDR3 region has 16 residues. The germline gives CDR1 LNHDA, CDR2 SQIVND (reference sequence). The DNA of the CDR3 is TGTGCCAGTAGTCCTCAGGTAGCGGGGAACACAGATACGCAGTATTTT. It translates to CASSPQVAGNTDTQYF.

This clone has more than one count but fewer than ten. The rearrangement joins TRBV5-5 to TRBJ1-3, with D possibly TRBD1 on 5 matching bases. Between the trimmed V and J ends, which lost 2 bases and 0 bases, there was a span of 9 bases. This CDR3 contains 15 residues. The germline CDR1 and CDR2 sequences are SGHKS and YYEKEE (reference sequence). DNA for the CDR3: TGTGCCAGCAGCTTAGGGGTCTCCTCTGGAAACACCATATATTTT. The encoded protein is CASSLGVSSGNTIYF.

The V and J genes are TRBV10-1 and TRBJ2-5, with D perhaps TRBD2 (5 bases). Germline loops: CDR1 WNHNN, CDR2 SYGVQD (reference sequence). V lost 2 bases to trimming and J lost 1 base, with 14 bases between them. The CDR3 loop spans 16 amino acids. CDR3 in amino acids: CASSENAGGTQETQYF. The CDR3 nucleotides are TGCGCCAGCAGTGAGAATGCGGGCGGAACCCAAGAGACCCAGTACTTC.

The chain combines TRBV6-1 with TRBJ1-1; a weak D match, TRBD1 (6 bases). CDR1 and CDR2 from the germline V gene are MNHNS and SASEGT. This CDR3 is 14 amino acids long. Deletions cut 3 bases from V and 4 bases from J, with 12 bases between. CDR3 loop: CASSETGGFTEAFF. CDR3 DNA: TGTGCCAGCAGTGAGACCGGGGGCTTCACTGAAGCTTTCTTT.

V gene TRBV7-9 combines with J gene TRBJ1-1; D is ambiguous. Per the germline V gene, CDR1 is SEHNR and CDR2 is FQNEAQ (reference sequence). This CDR3 spans 12 amino acids. With 3 bases removed from V and 4 bases from J, the gap between germline ends came to 6 bases. The CDR3 region is CASSFTGTEAFF. The CDR3 nucleotides read TGTGCCAGCAGCTTCACTGGCACTGAAGCTTTCTTT. Full variable domain (missing parts from reference TRBV7-9 and TRBJ1-1): DTGVSQNPRHKITKRGQNVTFRCDPISEHNRLYWYRQTLGQGPEFLTYFQNEAQLEKSRLLSDRFSAERPKGSFSTLEIQRTEQGDSAMYLCASSFTGTEAFFGQGTRLTVV.